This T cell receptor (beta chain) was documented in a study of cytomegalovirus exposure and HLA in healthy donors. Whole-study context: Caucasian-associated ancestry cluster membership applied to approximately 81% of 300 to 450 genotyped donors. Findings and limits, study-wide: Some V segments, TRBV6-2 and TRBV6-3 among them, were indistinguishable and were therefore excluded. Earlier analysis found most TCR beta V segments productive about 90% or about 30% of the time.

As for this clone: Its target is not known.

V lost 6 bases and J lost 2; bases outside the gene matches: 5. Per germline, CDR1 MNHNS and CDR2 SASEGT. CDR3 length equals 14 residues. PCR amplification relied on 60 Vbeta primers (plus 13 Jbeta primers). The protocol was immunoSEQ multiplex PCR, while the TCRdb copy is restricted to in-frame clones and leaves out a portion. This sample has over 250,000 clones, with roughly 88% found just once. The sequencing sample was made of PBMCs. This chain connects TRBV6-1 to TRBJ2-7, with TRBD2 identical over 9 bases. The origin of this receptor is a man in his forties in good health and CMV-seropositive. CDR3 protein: CASRPGLAAYEQYF. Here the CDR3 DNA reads TGTGCCAGCAGGCCGGGACTAGCCGCCTACGAGCAGTACTTC.